Reported below is one T cell receptor beta chain. The antigen this receptor binds is unknown. No base-level quality is on record; no much larger clone is a single base apart. This specimen belongs to a study of T cell changes during pregnancy in multiple sclerosis (dated 2019 in TCRdb). The study in broad terms: Changes in the T cell repertoire over the course of pregnancy were examined in this study in women with multiple sclerosis.

The CDR3 starts with the cysteine, ends with the phenylalanine, and has 16 residues. Only the CDR3 DNA is retained, 48 bases long and in frame from the first base. For CDR1 and CDR2, the germline V gene lists SGDLS and YYNGEE. Trimming leaves V shorter by 4 bases and J shorter by 2 bases, with the junction holding 6 bases beyond the gene matches. Library creation used the immunoSEQ multiplex PCR assay. Drawn from immuneACCESS, this table holds only the in-frame rearrangements with V and J called that TCRdb kept. Clones are partly lost; checked studies trace under half to an unresolved V gene and leave the rest unexplained. The sample profile shows about 43,000 clones; under 95% of them were found once. 1.4% of the sample is in the top ten clones.

The rearrangement joined TRBV9 to TRBJ2-6, with TRBD1 matching 7 junction bases. The clonotype was recovered from a female donor with multiple sclerosis, enrolled in a pregnancy study. Sequencing was done on a sample of PBMCs (not recorded whether the cells were cultured). The CDR3 reads CASSPTGWAGANVLTF. The DNA sequence is as follows: TGTGCCAGCAGCCCGACAGGGTGGGCTGGGGCCAACGTCCTGACTTTC.